This entry describes one T cell receptor beta chain. V lost 3 bases to trimming and J lost 0 bases, with 10 bases between them. There are 14 residues in the CDR3. The germline V gene encodes CDR1 GTSNPN and CDR2 SVGIG (reference sequence). Some clones are missing from TCRdb's copy, which holds only in-frame ones; the method was immunoSEQ multiplex PCR. This sample has around 1.1 million clones, with about four fifths found just once. These data are taken from a study of shared clonotypes between healthy human individuals. This chain uses TRBV30 with TRBJ2-3, with D possibly TRBD2 on 6 matching bases. The sample comprised memory CD4+ T cells from PBMCs. The subset denotes: CD45RA-negative fraction. This sequence was found in a man younger than 35 in good health. Some clones in this sample may be carry-over from other donors' samples. The CDR3 here is CAWRLGLSTDTQYF. The CDR3 DNA follows: TGTGCCTGGAGACTCGGACTAAGCACAGATACGCAGTATTTT.